This TCR beta chain was recorded in a study of blood T cell repertoires in COVID-19. Study-level background: Acute and convalescent COVID-19 samples came from the United States, Italy and Spain. From T cells, B-cell-depleted T cells, or PBMCs came the material, which was cDNA or gDNA.

As handled by the study authors: It was from reference gene primer amplification that nucleated cell counts were estimated. Measured with immunoSEQ multiplex PCR; TCRdb has only the in-frame clones, and not every one. That table supplies the V and J calls and clone size; D and trimming were determined from the DNA. The sample has fewer than 80,000 clones, approximately 82% seen once. Germline loops: CDR1 SGHNT, CDR2 YYREEE (reference sequence). The V end lost 1 base, the J end lost 1 base, and 6 bases lay between the germline ends. The CDR3 has 15 amino acids. The rearrangement uses TRBV5-4 and TRBJ2-6; tentative D call: TRBD1 (5 bases). The sequenced sample consisted of peripheral blood. The clonotype was recovered from an elderly woman with acute or convalescent COVID-19. The CDR3 DNA reads as TGTGCCAGCAGCTTGTCAGGGTCTGGGGCCAACGTCCTGACTTTC. It specifies CASSLSGSGANVLTF.